This entry lists 2 T cell receptor beta chains sequenced from one sample in a study of blood T cell repertoires in COVID-19. The repertoire was sequenced with immunoSEQ multiplex PCR; TCRdb's copy has only in-frame clones and lacks some. The repertoire holds 240,000 or so clones, nearly 90% seen once, with roughly 0.8% in the top ten. Sequenced: peripheral blood. All receptors derive from a young woman with acute or convalescent COVID-19.

The rearrangement links TRBV18 to TRBJ2-1, with a tentative D call TRBD2 (7 bases). The CDR3 runs to 18 residues. V gave up 0 bases and J gave up 2 bases, with 17 bases separating them. Germline V CDR1 and CDR2: KGHSH, LQKENI. DNA of the CDR3: TGTGCCAGCTCACCACCGATTGTACAGCGGGACACCTACAATGAGCAGTTCTTC. Translating it yields CASSPPIVQRDTYNEQFF.

This clone showed up just once. The rearrangement joins TRBV15 to TRBJ2-1, with 10 bases lining up with TRBD2. The CDR3 runs 15 residues. Germline CDR1 LNHNV, CDR2 YYDKDF (reference sequence). Trimming took 2 bases from V and 6 from J; bases not matched to a gene: 4. DNA of the CDR3: TGTGCCACCAGCAGACTAGCGGGAGTGAGCAATGAGCAGTTCTTC. The encoded protein is CATSRLAGVSNEQFF.